This paragraph reports one T cell receptor beta chain. No antigen is known for it. The table came from immunoSEQ multiplex PCR; TCRdb's copy has only in-frame clones and leaves some out. The sample records about 24,000 clones, roughly 89% being singletons. The data derive from a study of PD-1 blockade in classical Hodgkin lymphoma. The CDR3 totals 15 residues. The germline V gene encodes CDR1 MDHEN and CDR2 SYDVKM. V lost 3 bases, J lost 1 base, and 10 bases lay in between. Time point specified: newly diagnosed, previously untreated cHL patient sample. The study purified CD4+ T cells from thawed PBMCs using magnetic negative selection. Study conclusions and caveats: Newly diagnosed patients reportedly had lower baseline TCR diversity than healthy donors.

This chain joins TRBV28 and TRBJ1-5; possibly TRBD1 for D (6 bases). The clonotype comes from a human donor with classical Hodgkin lymphoma. The sequenced sample was CD4+ T cells from blood. DNA of the CDR3: TGTGCCAGCAGTTTTCAAGACAGGAGCAATCAGCCCCAGCATTTT. Encoded protein: CASSFQDRSNQPQHF.